This note documents a single T cell receptor (beta chain) sequence. The target antigen is unknown. Deletions cut 8 bases from V and 0 bases from J, with 17 bases between. The CDR3 runs to 17 residues. Germline CDR1 reads SEHNR; CDR2 reads FQNEAQ (reference sequence). The sample originates from a study of T-cell memory formation after mild COVID-19. Notes on the study in general: Nothing confirmed that second-wave clones peaking on day 37 were specific for SARS-CoV-2.

TCRdb ran MiXCR on the 5' RACE reads and lists one entry per CDR3 protein. This table holds some 120,000 distinct CDR3 sequences, more than 15% found once. The chain is built from TRBV7-9 and TRBJ2-6, with D perhaps matching TRBD1 (6 bases). The sequence was obtained from an adult woman who had mild COVID-19 (a few samples of this study predate the infection). Cell type and time point are not known. Input material: PBMCs or a T cell subset sorted from them (not recorded which). The CDR3, as DNA: TGTGCCAGCGACTATCGGACAGTGAGCTCTGGGGCCAACGTCCTGACTTTC. Translation gives CASDYRTVSSGANVLTF.